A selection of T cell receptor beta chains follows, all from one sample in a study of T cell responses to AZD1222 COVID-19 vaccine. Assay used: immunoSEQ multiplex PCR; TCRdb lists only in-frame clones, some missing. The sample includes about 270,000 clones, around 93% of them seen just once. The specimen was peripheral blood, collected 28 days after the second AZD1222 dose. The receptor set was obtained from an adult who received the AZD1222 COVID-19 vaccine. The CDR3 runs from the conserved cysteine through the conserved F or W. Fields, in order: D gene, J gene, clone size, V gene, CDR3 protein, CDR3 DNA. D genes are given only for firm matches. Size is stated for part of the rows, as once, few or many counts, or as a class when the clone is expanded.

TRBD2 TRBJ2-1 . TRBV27 CASSSPSGDSKSSYNEQFF TGTGCCAGCAGTTCCCCTAGCGGGGACTCCAAAAGCTCCTACAATGAGCAGTTCTTC
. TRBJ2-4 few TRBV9 CASSVGWGRENIQYF TGTGCCAGCAGCGTAGGTTGGGGGCGGGAGAACATTCAGTACTTC
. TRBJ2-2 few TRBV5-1 CASSSYSFGNGELFF TGCGCCAGCAGCTCATACTCGTTCGGGAACGGGGAGCTGTTTTTT
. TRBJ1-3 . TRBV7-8 CASSLVRGANTIYF TGTGCCAGCAGCTTGGTTCGAGGGGCCAACACCATATATTTT
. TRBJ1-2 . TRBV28 CASRVQGNYGYTF TGTGCCAGCAGGGTACAGGGAAACTATGGCTACACCTTC
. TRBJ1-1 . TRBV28 CASSSGGQNTEAFF TGTGCCAGCAGCTCAGGCGGCCAAAACACTGAAGCTTTCTTT
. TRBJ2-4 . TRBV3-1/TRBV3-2 CASSQDPDTDIQYF TGTGCCAGCAGCCAAGATCCAGATACGGACATTCAGTACTTC
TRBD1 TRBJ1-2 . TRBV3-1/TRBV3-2 CASSQPQGDYTF TGTGCCAGCAGCCAACCTCAGGGGGACTACACCTTC
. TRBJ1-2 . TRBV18 CASSPDRSYGYTF TGTGCCAGCTCACCAGACCGTAGCTATGGCTACACCTTC
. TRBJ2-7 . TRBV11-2 CASSILRGRNEQYF TGTGCCAGCAGCATCCTCAGGGGAAGAAACGAGCAGTATTTC
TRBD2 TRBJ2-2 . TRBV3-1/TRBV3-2 CASSLWGLAGGTGELFF TGTGCCAGCAGCCTTTGGGGACTAGCGGGGGGCACCGGGGAGCTGTTTTTT
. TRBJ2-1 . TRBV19 CASSPLRRGVYNEQFF TGTGCCAGTAGTCCTCTCAGGAGGGGGGTCTACAATGAGCAGTTCTTC
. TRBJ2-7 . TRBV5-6 CASSRAGVPYEQYF TGTGCCAGCAGCCGGGCAGGGGTTCCCTACGAGCAGTACTTC
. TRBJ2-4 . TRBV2 CASSEEEGRDIQYF TGTGCCAGCAGTGAAGAGGAGGGACGGGACATTCAGTACTTC
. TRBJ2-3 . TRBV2 CASSDRLPDTQYF TGTGCCAGCAGTGACAGGCTGCCAGATACGCAGTATTTT
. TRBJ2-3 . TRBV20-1 CSASRSGAPDTQYF TGCAGTGCTAGTCGATCCGGCGCCCCAGATACGCAGTATTTT
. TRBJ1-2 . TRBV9 CASSAGLQGYTF TGTGCCAGCAGCGCAGGCCTGCAGGGCTACACCTTC
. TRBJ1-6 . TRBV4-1 CASSQDGQRYNSPLHF TGCGCCAGCAGCCAAGATGGGCAAAGGTATAATTCACCCCTCCACTTT
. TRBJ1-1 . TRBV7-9 CASSLVQGGTEAFF TGTGCCAGCAGCTTAGTTCAGGGAGGGACTGAAGCTTTCTTT
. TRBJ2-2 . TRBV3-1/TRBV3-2 CASRVNGVDTGELFF TGTGCCAGCAGAGTGAACGGGGTAGACACCGGGGAGCTGTTTTTT
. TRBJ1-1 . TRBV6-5 CASSYKSEAFF TGTGCCAGCAGTTACAAGTCAGAAGCTTTCTTT
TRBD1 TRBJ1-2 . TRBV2 CASTRTGRDNTF TGTGCCAGCACTAGGACAGGGCGAGACAACACCTTC
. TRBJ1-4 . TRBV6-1 CASSEKLQGGSEKLFF TGTGCCAGCAGTGAAAAACTACAGGGTGGGAGTGAAAAACTGTTTTTT
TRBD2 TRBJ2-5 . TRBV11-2 CASSWDYGLQETQYF TGTGCCAGCAGCTGGGACTATGGGCTCCAAGAGACCCAGTACTTC
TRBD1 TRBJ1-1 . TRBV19 CASNDRVTPEAFF TGTGCCAGTAATGACAGGGTCACGCCAGAAGCTTTCTTT
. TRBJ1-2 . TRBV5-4 CASSLSVFSYGYTF TGTGCCAGCAGCTTGAGTGTGTTTTCCTATGGCTACACCTTC
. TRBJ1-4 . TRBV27 CASSLVPGGEKLFF TGTGCCAGCAGTTTAGTCCCCGGAGGTGAAAAACTGTTTTTT
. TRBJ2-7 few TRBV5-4 CASSLETPVEQYF TGTGCCAGCAGCCTCGAGACGCCAGTCGAGCAGTACTTC
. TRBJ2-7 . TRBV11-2 CASSLAFSPGNLYEQYF TGTGCCAGCAGCTTAGCCTTTTCACCAGGAAACCTCTACGAGCAGTACTTC
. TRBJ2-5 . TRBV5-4 CASSLYQETQYF TGTGCCAGCAGCCTGTACCAAGAGACCCAGTACTTC
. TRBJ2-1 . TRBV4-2 CASSRELDYNEQFF TGTGCCAGCAGCCGCGAGCTGGACTACAATGAGCAGTTCTTC
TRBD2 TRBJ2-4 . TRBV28 CTTGASGEKNIQYF TGTACTACGGGGGCTAGCGGGGAGAAAAACATTCAGTACTTC
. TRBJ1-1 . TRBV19 CASSLHGTLNTEAFF TGTGCCAGTAGCCTTCACGGAACGTTGAACACTGAAGCTTTCTTT
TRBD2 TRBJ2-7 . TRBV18 CASSPPGGFLYEQYF TGTGCCAGCTCACCCCCGGGAGGCTTTCTCTACGAGCAGTACTTC
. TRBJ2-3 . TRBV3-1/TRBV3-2 CASSLLPDTQYF TGTGCCAGCAGCTTGCTACCAGATACGCAGTATTTT
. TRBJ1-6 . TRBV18 CASSPPQGYNSPLHF TGTGCCAGCTCACCACCGCAGGGGTATAATTCACCCCTCCACTTT
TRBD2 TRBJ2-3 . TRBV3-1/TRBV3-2 CASSYRSGTPTDTQYF TGTGCCAGCAGTTACCGTAGCGGGACCCCCACTGATACGCAGTATTTT
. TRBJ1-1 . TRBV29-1 CSVLHHRDGSSEAFF TGCAGCGTCCTTCACCATCGGGACGGATCTAGTGAAGCTTTCTTT
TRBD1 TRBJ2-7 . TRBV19 CASSTWDSSYEQYF TGTGCCAGTAGTACCTGGGACAGTTCCTACGAGCAGTACTTC
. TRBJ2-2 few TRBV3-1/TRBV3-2 CASSQGLLNTGELFF TGTGCCAGCAGCCAGGGACTCTTGAACACCGGGGAGCTGTTTTTT
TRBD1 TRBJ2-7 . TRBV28 CASSLARGLYEQYF TGTGCCAGCAGTTTAGCCAGGGGGCTCTACGAGCAGTACTTC
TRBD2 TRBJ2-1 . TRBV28 CASSFLQAGGQDEQFF TGTGCCAGCAGTTTTCTCCAAGCGGGGGGGCAGGATGAGCAGTTCTTC
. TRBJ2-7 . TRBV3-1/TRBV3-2 CASSQDIREQYF TGTGCCAGCAGCCAAGACATTCGCGAGCAGTACTTC
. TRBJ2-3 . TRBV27 CASNPVPEPSTDTQYF TGTGCCAGCAACCCCGTCCCCGAGCCTAGCACAGATACGCAGTATTTT
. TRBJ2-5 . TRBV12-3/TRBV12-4 CASSLSLETQYF TGTGCCAGCAGTTTATCACTGGAGACCCAGTACTTC